The entry that follows covers one TCR beta chain sequence. Its antigen remains unknown. Profiling relied on immunoSEQ multiplex PCR, and the TCRdb table lists in-frame clones only, not all of them. The data hold over 65,000 clones, with approximately 80% observed a single time. This record comes from a study of OX40 agonist ivuxolimab in advanced cancers. At the level of the study: People in dose escalation had one of these cancers: hepatocellular carcinoma, melanoma, renal cell or head and neck cancer.

The CDR3 spans 15 residues. Germline V gives CDR1 ENHRY, CDR2 SYGVKD. Trimming stripped 5 bases from V and 0 bases from J, with 11 bases between. Whole-study results and caveats: Clones of CD4+ and CD8+ blood T cells grew by week 6 at doses of 0.1 to 3.0 mg/kg.

This rearrangement joins TRBV10-3 to TRBJ1-3; maybe TRBD1 (6 bases). This receptor was obtained from an adult with an advanced solid tumor such as melanoma, head and neck, liver or kidney cancer. The starting material was CD4+ or CD8+ T cells sorted from blood, obtained in a trial of the OX40 agonist ivuxolimab. The DNA for the CDR3 is TGTGCCATCAGTCACCGGACAGACTCTGGAAACACCATATATTTT. It translates to CAISHRTDSGNTIYF.